These T cell receptor beta chains were read from a single sample in a study of blood T cell repertoires in COVID-19. Using immunoSEQ multiplex PCR, the repertoire was profiled, and TCRdb retains in-frame clones only, with some absent. Found here are 150,000 to 200,000 clones, 65% to 85% of them singletons; the top ten hold over 2.5%. Sequenced: peripheral blood. The receptors were gathered from a human donor with acute or convalescent COVID-19. The donor label of this sample is uncertain. CDR3s include the opening cysteine and the closing phenylalanine or tryptophan. The order of the fields is CDR3 DNA, CDR3 protein, D gene, clone size, V gene, J gene. D genes are given only for firm matches. Where a row states a size, it is once, few, many or the class of an expanded clone; other rows omit it.

CDR3nt: TGCGCCAGCGGAATTAGCGGGGGGGACACCGGGGAGCTGTTTTTT; CDR3aa: CASGISGGDTGELFF; d_gene: TRBD2; abundance: NA; v_gene: TRBV5-1; j_gene: TRBJ2-2
CDR3nt: TGTGCCAGCAGTCCTCCGGGACAGGGTGACATTCAGTACTTC; CDR3aa: CASSPPGQGDIQYF; d_gene: TRBD1; abundance: NA; v_gene: TRBV28; j_gene: TRBJ2-4
CDR3nt: TGTGCCAGTTCAGGGTGGAGCACAGATACGCAGTATTTT; CDR3aa: CASSGWSTDTQYF; d_gene: NA; abundance: NA; v_gene: TRBV21-1; j_gene: TRBJ2-3
CDR3nt: TGTGCCAGCAGCCTACTCATACGGGAAAAACTGTTTTTT; CDR3aa: CASSLLIREKLFF; d_gene: NA; abundance: NA; v_gene: TRBV4-2; j_gene: TRBJ1-4
CDR3nt: TGTGCCAGCAGCTTAACAAAGGGACACCACTATGGCTACACCTTC; CDR3aa: CASSLTKGHHYGYTF; d_gene: NA; abundance: NA; v_gene: TRBV7-2; j_gene: TRBJ1-2
CDR3nt: TGTGCCAGCAGCTTAGGTCTGGCAGATTATAATTCACCCCTCCACTTT; CDR3aa: CASSLGLADYNSPLHF; d_gene: NA; abundance: once; v_gene: TRBV7-9; j_gene: TRBJ1-6
CDR3nt: TGTGCCAGCAGCCCTGCGAGACAGCGATCCGGGGAGCTGTTTTTT; CDR3aa: CASSPARQRSGELFF; d_gene: NA; abundance: NA; v_gene: TRBV7-3; j_gene: TRBJ2-2
CDR3nt: TGCGCCAGCAGCTTGGAGGGGGCGACTAGCGGGAGTCGTACAGATACGCAGTATTTT; CDR3aa: CASSLEGATSGSRTDTQYF; d_gene: TRBD2; abundance: NA; v_gene: TRBV5-1; j_gene: TRBJ2-3
CDR3nt: TGTGCCAGCAGCTCCTCCGGTCTAGCGGGAGGGTTTAGGTACTTC; CDR3aa: CASSSSGLAGGFRYF; d_gene: TRBD2; abundance: few; v_gene: TRBV13; j_gene: TRBJ2-7
CDR3nt: TGTGCCACCAGTGCTAGGGACAGGGGGCGCGGCTGGTATGGCTACACCTTC; CDR3aa: CATSARDRGRGWYGYTF; d_gene: TRBD1; abundance: NA; v_gene: TRBV24-1; j_gene: TRBJ1-2
CDR3nt: TGCGCCAGCAGCCCCGGGACTAGCGGGGGCCGTGAGCAGTTCTTC; CDR3aa: CASSPGTSGGREQFF; d_gene: TRBD2; abundance: NA; v_gene: TRBV5-1; j_gene: TRBJ2-1
CDR3nt: TGCGCCAGCAGTGGCGACAGGATCAATCAGCCCCAGCATTTT; CDR3aa: CASSGDRINQPQHF; d_gene: NA; abundance: NA; v_gene: TRBV10-2; j_gene: TRBJ1-5
CDR3nt: TGTGCCAGCTCACCGAAACCTCTAGGCACCGGGGAGCTGTTTTTT; CDR3aa: CASSPKPLGTGELFF; d_gene: NA; abundance: NA; v_gene: TRBV18; j_gene: TRBJ2-2
CDR3nt: TGTGCCAGCAGTTACACCCCGGACCGAACGGGGGAAGCTTTCTTT; CDR3aa: CASSYTPDRTGEAFF; d_gene: NA; abundance: NA; v_gene: TRBV6-5; j_gene: TRBJ1-1
CDR3nt: TGTGCCAGCAGCTCCCGGACAGGATCCACTGAAGCTTTCTTT; CDR3aa: CASSSRTGSTEAFF; d_gene: TRBD1; abundance: NA; v_gene: TRBV5-8; j_gene: TRBJ1-1
CDR3nt: TGTGCCAGCTTACATGCAACTAATGAAAAACTGTTTTTT; CDR3aa: CASLHATNEKLFF; d_gene: NA; abundance: NA; v_gene: TRBV5-7; j_gene: TRBJ1-4
CDR3nt: TGTGCCAGCTCCCTTACTAGGGGGGGCGACGAGCAGTACTTC; CDR3aa: CASSLTRGGDEQYF; d_gene: NA; abundance: NA; v_gene: TRBV18; j_gene: TRBJ2-7
CDR3nt: TGCGCCAGCAGCCCCCCCGGGAAGACAGATACGCAGTATTTT; CDR3aa: CASSPPGKTDTQYF; d_gene: NA; abundance: NA; v_gene: TRBV5-1; j_gene: TRBJ2-3